Shown below are 9 T cell receptor beta chains from a single sample sequenced in a study of blood T cell repertoires in COVID-19. Sequenced by immunoSEQ multiplex PCR; TCRdb stores in-frame clones only, minus some. The profile shows under 45,000 clones, 85% to 90% of them singletons. Sequencing input: peripheral blood. The receptor set was obtained from a man in his 60s with active or convalescent COVID-19.

This chain connects TRBV12-3 or TRBV12-4 to TRBJ1-1; a possible D gene is TRBD1 (5 bases). The CDR3 length is 13 residues. The germline V and J ends were trimmed by 10 bases and 5 bases, with 17 bases remaining between them. The CDR3 DNA reads as TGTGCCACGGGACTAGGGGCACATACTGAAGCTTTCTTT. It specifies CATGLGAHTEAFF.

This clone was seen a single time. The chain is built from TRBV18 and TRBJ1-5, with 7 bases that match TRBD1. With 3 bases clipped from V and 3 bases from J, the junction kept 8 bases outside the gene matches. This CDR3 has 16 amino acids. In germline, CDR1 is KGHSH, CDR2 LQKENI. CDR3 nucleotides: TGTGCCAGCTCACCGATGGGCCAGGGGGACAATCAGCCCCAGCATTTT. This codes for CASSPMGQGDNQPQHF.

The chain joins TRBV7-9 to TRBJ1-2; D ambiguous. Germline V lookup: CDR1 SEHNR, CDR2 FQNEAQ (reference sequence). The CDR3 extends over 13 amino acids. V shed 5 bases and J shed 6 bases, with 13 bases lying between them. The CDR3 region is CASSRGNSDGYTF. The CDR3 nucleotides are TGTGCCAGCAGCCGCGGGAATTCAGATGGCTACACCTTC.

This clone appeared once. The chain recombines TRBV5-1 with TRBJ2-1; TRBD1 is a possible D gene (6 bases). V shed 0 bases and J shed 8 bases, with 15 bases lying between them. Looked up from germline, CDR1 is SGHRS and CDR2 is YFSETQ. This CDR3 region has 15 residues. CDR3 amino acids: CASSLAGHPKDEQFF. The CDR3 DNA sequence: TGCGCCAGCAGCTTGGCGGGACATCCCAAGGATGAGCAGTTCTTC.

The rearrangement links TRBV29-1 to TRBJ2-1, with 14 bases aligning to TRBD2. Germline V gene lookup returns CDR1 SQVTM and CDR2 ANQGSEA. The CDR3 covers 17 residues. V dropped 6 bases and J dropped 3; count of bases not matched to a gene: 10. The CDR3 region is CSVDPGTSGGVYNEQFF. CDR3 sequence (DNA): TGCAGCGTAGACCCTGGGACTAGCGGGGGCGTCTACAATGAGCAGTTCTTC.

The V gene is TRBV11-2, the J gene TRBJ2-6, with D perhaps matching TRBD2 (6 bases). V was pared by 3 bases and J by 0 bases, with 6 bases between. The germline V gene encodes CDR1 SGHAT and CDR2 FQNNGV. CDR3 length: 15 amino acids. The CDR3 nucleotides are TGTGCCAGCAGCTTGGAGGGCTCTGGGGCCAACGTCCTGACTTTC. This encodes CASSLEGSGANVLTF.

J is TRBJ1-1 and V is TRBV29-1, with D uncertain. Germline CDR1 SQVTM, CDR2 ANQGSEA. V was trimmed by 7 bases and J by 9 bases, leaving 12 bases between them. CDR3 length: 10 residues. CDR3 bases: TGCAGCGCTGGCGATAGAAAAGCTTTCTTT. Protein: CSAGDRKAFF.

The chain is built from TRBV5-1 and TRBJ2-6; possible D gene TRBD1, 6 bases. The germline gives CDR1 SGHRS, CDR2 YFSETQ. This CDR3 has 19 amino acids. The V end lost 3 bases, the J end lost 4 bases, and 23 bases lay between the germline ends. The CDR3 spells CASSSWGPVRGSGANVLTF. The CDR3 DNA is TGCGCCAGCAGCTCTTGGGGGCCCGTGAGGGGATCCGGGGCCAACGTCCTGACTTTC. Full variable domain (missing parts from reference TRBV5-1 and TRBJ2-6): KAGVTQTPRYLIKTRGQQVTLSCSPISGHRSVSWYQQTPGQGLQFLFEYFSETQRNKGNFPGRFSGRQFSNSRSEMNVSTLELGDSALYLCASSSWGPVRGSGANVLTFGAGSRLTVL.

This chain links TRBV25-1 with TRBJ2-3; D might be TRBD1 (5 bases). Germline CDR1 MGHDK, CDR2 SYGVNS. Trimming cost V 8 bases and J 3 bases, with 15 bases left between them. The CDR3 contains 14 residues. In DNA form, the CDR3 reads TGTGCCAGCCGAGCAGGGTTAATTACAGATACGCAGTATTTT. Translating it yields CASRAGLITDTQYF.